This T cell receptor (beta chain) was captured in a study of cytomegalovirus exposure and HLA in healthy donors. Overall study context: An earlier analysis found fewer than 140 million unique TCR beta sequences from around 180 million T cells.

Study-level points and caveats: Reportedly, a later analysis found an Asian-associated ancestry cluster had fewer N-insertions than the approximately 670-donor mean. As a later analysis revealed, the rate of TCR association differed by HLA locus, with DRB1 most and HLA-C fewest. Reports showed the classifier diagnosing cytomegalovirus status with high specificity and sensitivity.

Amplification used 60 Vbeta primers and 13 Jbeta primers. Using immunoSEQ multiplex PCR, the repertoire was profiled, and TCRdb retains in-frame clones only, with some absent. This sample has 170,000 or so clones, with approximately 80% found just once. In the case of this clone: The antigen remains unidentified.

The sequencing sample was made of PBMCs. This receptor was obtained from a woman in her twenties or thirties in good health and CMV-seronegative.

The CDR3, as DNA: TGCAGTGCTACCCAGGGGAGAGAGCAGTTCTTC. It is translated as CSATQGREQFF. The chain couples TRBV20-1 to TRBJ2-1, with D possibly matching TRBD1 (6 bases). This CDR3 contains 11 residues. V was trimmed by 4 bases and J by 10 bases, leaving 11 bases between them. Germline V gene lookup returns CDR1 DFQATT and CDR2 SNEGSKA (reference sequence).